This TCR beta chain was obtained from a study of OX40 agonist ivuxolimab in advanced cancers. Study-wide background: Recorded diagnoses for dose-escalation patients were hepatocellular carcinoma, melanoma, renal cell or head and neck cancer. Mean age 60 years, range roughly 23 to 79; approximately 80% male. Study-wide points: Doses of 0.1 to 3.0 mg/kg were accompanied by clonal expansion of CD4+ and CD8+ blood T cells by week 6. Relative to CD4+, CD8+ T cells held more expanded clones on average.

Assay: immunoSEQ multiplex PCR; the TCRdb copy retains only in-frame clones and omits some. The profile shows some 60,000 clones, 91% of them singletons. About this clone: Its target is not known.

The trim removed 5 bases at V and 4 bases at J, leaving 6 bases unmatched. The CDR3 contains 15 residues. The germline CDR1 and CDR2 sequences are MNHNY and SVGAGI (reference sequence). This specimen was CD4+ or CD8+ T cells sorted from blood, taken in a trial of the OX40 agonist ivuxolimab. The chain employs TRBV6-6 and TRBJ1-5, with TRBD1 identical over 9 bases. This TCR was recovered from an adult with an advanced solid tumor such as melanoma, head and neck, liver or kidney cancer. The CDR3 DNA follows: TGTGCCAGCAGTAGACAGGGGGTAGGTAATCAGCCCCAGCATTTT. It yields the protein CASSRQGVGNQPQHF.